The clone carrying this TCR beta chain was counted once. The antigen is undetermined. These data belong to a study of cytomegalovirus exposure and HLA in healthy donors. General observations from the study: Three chains linked to CMV were shown in vitro to be specific for CMV antigens. Most TCR sequences proved rare, with some public TCRs found in many donors. The likely origin of a cluster of highly shared sequence variants was a sequencing artifact.

Germline-derived CDR1 and CDR2 are MNHEY and SVGAGI. V was pared by 2 bases and J by 5 bases, with 3 bases of the junction left unmatched. CDR3 length: 14 amino acids. 60 Vbeta and 13 Jbeta primers were used in PCR. This table comes from immunoSEQ multiplex PCR, and its TCRdb copy is limited to in-frame clones, with some not included. The repertoire holds roughly 180,000 clones, with roughly 80% as singletons. Sequenced: PBMCs. The clonotype comes from a man aged 25 to 45 in good health and CMV-seronegative. The chain is built from TRBV6-5 and TRBJ2-3, with 8 positions matching TRBD2. In nucleotides, the CDR3 is TGTGCCAGCAGTTACGGCGGGGGGAGAGATACGCAGTATTTT. Protein product: CASSYGGGRDTQYF.